These T cell receptor beta chains were read from a single sample in a study of shared clonotypes between healthy human individuals. Repertoires were generated with immunoSEQ multiplex PCR, while TCRdb's copy carries only in-frame clones and drops some. The data show approximately 600,000 clones, approximately 95% seen once. Sequenced input: naive CD8+ T cells sorted from blood. The source of these receptors is a woman aged 25 to 39 in good health. Both conserved end residues are part of each CDR3. A D gene is named only where the DNA matches it firmly. The size field is filled for only some rows; it gives once, few, many or a size class.

len	abundance	d_gene	v_gene	j_gene	CDR3aa	CDR3nt
15	-	TRBD1	TRBV13	TRBJ2-7	CASSPKGQGNHEQYF	TGTGCCAGCAGCCCAAAAGGACAGGGGAACCACGAGCAGTACTTC
14	-	TRBD1	TRBV28	TRBJ1-2	CAINPEADRGGYTF	TGTGCCATCAACCCAGAAGCCGACAGGGGCGGCTACACCTTC
16	-	TRBD1	TRBV29-1	TRBJ1-1	CSVVGTALREGTEAFF	TGCAGCGTTGTGGGGACAGCCCTCCGGGAGGGCACTGAAGCTTTCTTT
15	-	TRBD1	TRBV5-1	TRBJ2-7	CASSLAETGGYEQYF	TGCGCCAGCAGCTTGGCCGAGACAGGGGGCTACGAGCAGTACTTC
14	-	-	TRBV5-4	TRBJ2-7	CASSLEREGSEQYF	TGTGCCAGCAGCTTGGAAAGGGAAGGGTCCGAGCAGTACTTC
14	-	-	TRBV4-1	TRBJ2-5	CASSQEMTQETQYF	TGCGCCAGCAGCCAAGAGATGACCCAAGAGACCCAGTACTTC
14	-	TRBD1	TRBV27	TRBJ1-5	CASSPTGGGQPQHF	TGTGCCAGCAGCCCAACAGGGGGCGGTCAGCCCCAGCATTTT
12	-	-	TRBV2	TRBJ2-7	CASTEGSPEQYF	TGTGCCAGCACCGAAGGGTCCCCCGAGCAGTACTTC
14	-	TRBD1	TRBV13	TRBJ2-5	CASSLTGGLETQYF	TGTGCCAGCAGCCTGACAGGGGGTCTGGAGACCCAGTACTTC
15	-	TRBD2	TRBV7-9	TRBJ2-2	CASSLGTSVTGELFF	TGTGCCAGCAGCTTAGGGACTAGCGTCACCGGGGAGCTGTTTTTT
12	-	TRBD1	TRBV2	TRBJ1-2	CASSRTGDGYTF	TGTGCCAGCAGTCGGACAGGCGATGGCTACACCTTC
14	-	-	TRBV27	TRBJ2-7	CASSFLERTYEQYF	TGTGCCAGCAGTTTTTTGGAGCGAACCTACGAGCAGTACTTC
14	-	TRBD1	TRBV29-1	TRBJ2-1	CSVEEGQGLHEQFF	TGCAGCGTTGAAGAGGGACAGGGTCTCCATGAGCAGTTCTTC
18	-	TRBD1	TRBV7-9	TRBJ2-5	CASSLGDSGTGLSETQYF	TGTGCCAGCAGCTTAGGCGACTCCGGGACAGGGTTGTCGGAGACCCAGTACTTC
14	-	-	TRBV28	TRBJ1-1	CASRGGFVNTEAFF	TGTGCCAGCAGAGGGGGTTTCGTGAACACTGAAGCTTTCTTT
17	once	TRBD2	TRBV7-9	TRBJ2-5	CASSFPYRGLAEETQYF	TGTGCCAGCAGCTTCCCATACCGCGGACTAGCGGAAGAGACCCAGTACTTC